The text below deals with one T cell receptor (beta chain). Its antigen is undetermined. Germline V lookup: CDR1 DFQATT, CDR2 SNEGSKA (reference sequence). The CDR3 is made up of 16 amino acids. The germline V and J ends were trimmed by 3 bases and 3 bases, with 20 bases remaining between them. TCRdb called the reads again in MiXCR, with one record for every CDR3 protein. This table has hundreds of thousands of distinct CDR3 sequences, roughly 28% appearing once. The data were obtained in a study of T cell repertoires in cytomegalovirus infection. About the research overall: As its CMV epitopes, the study selected recently identified HLA-C-restricted and well-studied HLA-B-restricted targets. Indications of both CMV infection and matching HLA type were provided by public TCR beta signatures.

Regarding the study as a whole: There were HLA-C-restricted CMV-specific TCR beta clonotypes dominating the ex vivo response.

This rearrangement joins TRBV20-1 to TRBJ1-1, with D perhaps matching TRBD1 (5 bases). This receptor was obtained from a human donor in good health (CMV status not recorded). Some clones in this sample may be carry-over from other donors' samples. Sequenced material: cultured PBMCs, taken from culture after CMV antigen stimulation. The CDR3 region is CSASGRDLGLDTEAFF. The CDR3, as DNA: TGCAGTGCTAGTGGAAGGGACCTGGGTTTGGACACTGAAGCTTTCTTT.